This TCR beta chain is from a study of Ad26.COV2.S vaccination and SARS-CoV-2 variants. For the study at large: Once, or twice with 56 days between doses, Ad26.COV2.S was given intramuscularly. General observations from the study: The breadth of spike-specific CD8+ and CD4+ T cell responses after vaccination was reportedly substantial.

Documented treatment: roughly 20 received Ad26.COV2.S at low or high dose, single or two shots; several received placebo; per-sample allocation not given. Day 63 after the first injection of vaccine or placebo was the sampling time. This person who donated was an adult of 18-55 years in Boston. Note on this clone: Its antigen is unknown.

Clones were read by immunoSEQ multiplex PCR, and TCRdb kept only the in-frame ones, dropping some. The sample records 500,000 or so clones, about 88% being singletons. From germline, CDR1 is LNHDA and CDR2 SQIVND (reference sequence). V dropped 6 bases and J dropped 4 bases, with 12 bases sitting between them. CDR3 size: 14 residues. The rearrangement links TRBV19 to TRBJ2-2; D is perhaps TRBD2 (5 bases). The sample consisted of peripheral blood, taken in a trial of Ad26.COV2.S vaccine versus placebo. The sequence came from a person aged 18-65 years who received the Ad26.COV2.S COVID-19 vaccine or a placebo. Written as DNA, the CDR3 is TGTGCCAGTAGCGAGGGTCGGAGCACCGGGGAGCTGTTTTTT. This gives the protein CASSEGRSTGELFF. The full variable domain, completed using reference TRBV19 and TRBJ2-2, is DGGITQSPKYLFRKEGQNVTLSCEQNLNHDAMYWYRQDPGQGLRLIYYSQIVNDFQKGDIAEGYSVSREKKESFPLTVTSAQKNPTAFYLCASSEGRSTGELFFGEGSRLTVL.